These T cell receptor beta chains were read from a single sample in a study of blood T cell repertoires in COVID-19. The data were produced by immunoSEQ multiplex PCR, yet TCRdb's version contains in-frame clones alone and is incomplete. Counted here are 220,000 or so clones, around 83% occurring once; the ten biggest clones make up 8.2%. The specimen was peripheral blood. The receptors come from a woman of 80 years or more with COVID-19, enrolled during active disease. Each CDR3 is given with its conserved first and last residue. Each record gives: D gene, J gene, clone size, V gene, CDR3 DNA, CDR3 protein. The D gene is left open where the match is weak. The size of a clone is reported for some rows only, either as once, few or many, or as a class for expanded clones.

>-|TRBJ2-5|-|TRBV6-2/TRBV6-3
TGTGCCAGCAGTTTCATTACAGGTTCTAACCAAGAGACCCAGTACTTC
CASSFITGSNQETQYF
>-|TRBJ1-2|-|TRBV3-1/TRBV3-2
TGTGCCAGCAGCCAAGAAGTCGGAGACAGGTCCCATGGCTACACCTTC
CASSQEVGDRSHGYTF
>TRBD1|TRBJ1-6|once|TRBV18
TGTGCCAGCTCACCCGGGACAGGGGGCGGTTCACCCCTCCACTTT
CASSPGTGGGSPLHF
>TRBD2|TRBJ2-2|-|TRBV7-3
TGTGCCAGCAGCTTGTCCGGGACTAGAGAGTACGGGGAGCTGTTTTTT
CASSLSGTREYGELFF
>-|TRBJ2-2|few|TRBV2
TGTGCCAGCACCAGGAGGGACACCGGGGAGCTGTTTTTT
CASTRRDTGELFF
>TRBD1|TRBJ1-1|-|TRBV6-2/TRBV6-3
TGTGCCAGCAGTTGGGGGACAGGGAGAGGCACTGAAGCTTTCTTT
CASSWGTGRGTEAFF
>TRBD1|TRBJ1-5|few|TRBV3-1/TRBV3-2
TGTGCCAGCAGCCATCTGTCAGGGGGAGCGGTGAGCAATCAGCCCCAGCATTTT
CASSHLSGGAVSNQPQHF
>TRBD2|TRBJ2-1|-|TRBV7-2
TGTGCCAGCAGCTCTTACCTACTAGCGGGAGCTCGTGATGAGCAGTTCTTC
CASSSYLLAGARDEQFF
>-|TRBJ2-5|-|TRBV30
TGTGCCTGGAGTGACGGAGGCCAAGAGACCCAGTACTTC
CAWSDGGQETQYF
>TRBD2|TRBJ2-1|-|TRBV11-3
TGTGCCAGCAGCTTAGTAGGGACTAGAAACAATGAGCAGTTCTTC
CASSLVGTRNNEQFF
>-|TRBJ2-2|-|TRBV9
TGTGCCAGCAGCAACCGGGAAGGCTACAGCGGGGAGCTGTTTTTT
CASSNREGYSGELFF
>-|TRBJ2-1|-|TRBV29-1
TGCAGCGTCCCCATCCGGAGTGCCGACAATGAGCAGTTCTTC
CSVPIRSADNEQFF
>-|TRBJ1-5|-|TRBV5-8
TGTGCCAGCAGCTCATCGACAGGATCTAGCAATCAGCCCCAGCATTTT
CASSSSTGSSNQPQHF
>-|TRBJ1-2|-|TRBV28
TGTGCCAGCAGTTCCCCTTCTAACTATGGCTACACCTTC
CASSSPSNYGYTF
>-|TRBJ2-2|-|TRBV9
TGTGCCAGCAGCCCCCCGGGTAGAGTAGGTACCGGGGAGCTGTTTTTT
CASSPPGRVGTGELFF
>-|TRBJ1-2|-|TRBV4-1
TGCGCCAGCTCAGGGGTAGGGGCAGGGGCCCTTAGGGACTATGGCTACACCTTC
CASSGVGAGALRDYGYTF
>-|TRBJ2-3|-|TRBV28
TGTGCCAGCAGTAATGGGGAGCCCCTGCTGGCAGATACGCAGTATTTT
CASSNGEPLLADTQYF
>TRBD1|TRBJ1-2|-|TRBV5-1
TGCGCCAGCAGCTTAGGACAGGGGAATGGCTACACCTTC
CASSLGQGNGYTF
>TRBD1|TRBJ1-6|-|TRBV5-1
TGCGCCAGCAGCCTAGACAGGGGAGATAATTCACCCCTCCACTTT
CASSLDRGDNSPLHF
>-|TRBJ2-1|few|TRBV6-1
TGTGCCAGCAGTGAGACAGGCAGGGGTGAGCAGTTCTTC
CASSETGRGEQFF
>-|TRBJ1-1|-|TRBV29-1
TGCAGCGTCCTCCGACCGGGAATGAGGGCTGAAGCTTTCTTT
CSVLRPGMRAEAFF
>-|TRBJ1-1|once|TRBV28
TGTGCCAGCAGTTTTCCGCAGGGGTACACTGAAGCTTTCTTT
CASSFPQGYTEAFF
>TRBD1|TRBJ1-1|once|TRBV7-6
TGTGCCAGCAGCCGCCGGGACAGCCCCGGAGCTTTCTTT
CASSRRDSPGAFF
>TRBD2|TRBJ2-7|once|TRBV28
TGTGCCAGCAGTTTCTTAACTAGCGGGAGGACGAAATACGAGCAGTACTTC
CASSFLTSGRTKYEQYF
>-|TRBJ2-3|-|TRBV4-3
TGCGCCAGCGGGAACGACTGGACAACACGGGCAGATACGCAGTATTTT
CASGNDWTTRADTQYF
>TRBD1|TRBJ1-6|-|TRBV30
TGTGCCTGGCACTCCGGGACAGGGGGACGCTATAATTCACCCCTCCACTTT
CAWHSGTGGRYNSPLHF
>-|TRBJ2-7|once|TRBV5-1
TGCGCCAGCAGCCAGACAGGCTCCTACGAGCAGTACTTC
CASSQTGSYEQYF
>-|TRBJ1-2|-|TRBV25-1
TGTGCCAGCAGTCTGGGGCCGAGTAGCTACACCTTC
CASSLGPSSYTF
>-|TRBJ1-1|-|TRBV30
TGTGCCTGGGGACTCGGACGGGGGGGCACTGAAGCTTTCTTT
CAWGLGRGGTEAFF
>TRBD2|TRBJ2-2|-|TRBV4-2
TGTGCCAGCAGCCACCTGGGGGGGGAGGTAACCGGGGAGCTGTTTTTT
CASSHLGGEVTGELFF
>TRBD1|TRBJ1-2|-|TRBV7-9
TGTGCCAGCAGCTTAGCGCTAGGGGGCTCGAACTATGGCTACACCTTC
CASSLALGGSNYGYTF
>TRBD1|TRBJ2-7|-|TRBV6-6
TGTGCCAGCACCACCCACACCCGGACAGGGGGGAACGAGCAGTACTTC
CASTTHTRTGGNEQYF
>TRBD1|TRBJ1-2|-|TRBV9
TGTGCCAGCAGCGTAGTATATGTTGGGACAGGGCGCCATGGCTACACCTTC
CASSVVYVGTGRHGYTF
>-|TRBJ1-5|once|TRBV19
TGTGCCAGTAGTTTGGAGAGCAATCAGCCCCAGCATTTT
CASSLESNQPQHF
>TRBD1|TRBJ2-7|-|TRBV29-1
TGCAGCGTATCAGCCGGGACAGCCTACGAGCAGTACTTC
CSVSAGTAYEQYF
>-|TRBJ2-5|-|TRBV5-1
TGCGCCAGCCGCCCAGGCGGGGATCAAGAGACCCAGTACTTC
CASRPGGDQETQYF
>TRBD1|TRBJ2-7|-|TRBV2
TGTGCCAGCAGTGAACGCGGGACAGGGGCCTACGAGCAGTACTTC
CASSERGTGAYEQYF
>-|TRBJ1-2|-|TRBV18
TGTGCCAGCTCACCATCACAGGAAGCTAACTATGGCTACACCTTC
CASSPSQEANYGYTF
>TRBD2|TRBJ2-5|-|TRBV13
TGTGCCAGCAGCTTAATGGTCGGGGGGGAGACCCAGTACTTC
CASSLMVGGETQYF
>TRBD2|TRBJ2-7|-|TRBV29-1
TGCAGCGTTGGGCTAGCGGGAGCCGGGGAGCAGTACTTC
CSVGLAGAGEQYF
>-|TRBJ1-2|few|TRBV6-2/TRBV6-3
TGTGCCAGCAGTTCAGGGCGCGGCTACACCTTC
CASSSGRGYTF
>-|TRBJ1-1|-|TRBV30
TGTGCCTGGAGTAGACAGTCGGGTGTGAGAGCTTTCTTT
CAWSRQSGVRAFF
>-|TRBJ2-5|-|TRBV4-3
TGCGCCAGCAGCCCATTTTTGGGCCTCCAAGAGACCCAGTACTTC
CASSPFLGLQETQYF
>TRBD2|TRBJ2-3|-|TRBV2
TGTGCCAGCAGAACCGGGACTAGCGGGGGGTCAGATACGCAGTATTTT
CASRTGTSGGSDTQYF
>TRBD2|TRBJ2-5|-|TRBV6-6
TGTGCCAGCAGCTCGAGGTTCGGACTAGCGGGAATAAGTGAACAAGAGACCCAGTACTTC
CASSSRFGLAGISEQETQYF
>TRBD2|TRBJ2-3|-|TRBV7-2
TGTGCCAGCAGCATAGCTAGCGGGAGAAGAAGCACAGATACGCAGTATTTT
CASSIASGRRSTDTQYF
>TRBD1|TRBJ2-3|-|TRBV19
TGTGCCAGTAGTATCGGGGACAGGGGTAGCACAGATACGCAGTATTTT
CASSIGDRGSTDTQYF
>-|TRBJ1-1|-|TRBV28
TGTGCCAGCAGTCGTCAGGCCTCCCTTAACACTGAAGCTTTCTTT
CASSRQASLNTEAFF